The 21 T cell receptor beta chains reported below all come from one sample, sequenced in a study of blood T cell repertoires in COVID-19. TCRdb keeps only in-frame clones here, not all; method: immunoSEQ multiplex PCR. The sample yields roughly 350,000 clones, roughly 89% seen once. Sequencing was done on a sample of peripheral blood. The receptors originated from a woman aged 18-29 years who had recovered from COVID-19.

The chain joins TRBV5-3 to TRBJ2-7; D is possibly TRBD2 (6 bases). TRBV5-3 has ORF status, its function being uncertain. This CDR3 is built from 15 residues. Trimming took 3 bases from V and 0 from J, leaving 13 bases between them. CDR3 sequence (DNA): TGTGCCAGAAGCTCACGGGACTCCACCTCCTACGAGCAGTACGTC. This encodes CARSSRDSTSYEQYV.

The rearrangement uses TRBV7-9 and TRBJ1-1, with 9 positions matching TRBD1. This CDR3 contains 15 residues. The ends lost 3 bases at V and 3 bases at J; junction bases unmatched: 5. Germline assignment: CDR1 SEHNR and CDR2 FQNEAQ (reference sequence). CDR3 residues: CASSLGGTGYTEAFF. For the CDR3, the DNA is TGTGCCAGCAGCTTGGGAGGGACAGGGTACACTGAAGCTTTCTTT.

This chain uses TRBV6-2 or TRBV6-3 with TRBJ2-5; D gene ambiguous. The ends were cut back, 0 bases at V and 4 bases at J, with 6 bases in the middle. Germline CDR1 is MNHEY and CDR2 is SVGEGT. The CDR3 sequence is 13 residues long. The CDR3 spells CASSYSRVETQYF. DNA for the CDR3: TGTGCCAGCAGTTACTCCCGGGTAGAGACCCAGTACTTC.

The rearrangement joins TRBV19 to TRBJ1-5; no definite D call. The CDR3 is made up of 16 amino acids. Trimming left V 5 bases short and J 0 bases short, with 14 bases between. Per the germline V gene, CDR1 is LNHDA and CDR2 is SQIVND (reference sequence). This CDR3 reads CASSPPQRYSNQPQHF. The CDR3 coding sequence is TGTGCCAGTAGTCCACCCCAACGGTATAGCAATCAGCCCCAGCATTTT. The full variable domain, with the rest looked up from reference TRBV19 and TRBJ1-5, is DGGITQSPKYLFRKEGQNVTLSCEQNLNHDAMYWYRQDPGQGLRLIYYSQIVNDFQKGDIAEGYSVSREKKESFPLTVTSAQKNPTAFYLCASSPPQRYSNQPQHFGDGTRLSIL.

V is TRBV19 and J is TRBJ1-2, with 9 bases fitting TRBD1. The trim removed 6 bases at V and 4 bases at J, leaving 6 bases unmatched. This CDR3 region has 14 residues. Germline V gene data show CDR1 as LNHDA and CDR2 as SQIVND (reference sequence). CDR3 sequence: CASRIQGATYGYTF. The CDR3 DNA reads TGTGCCAGTAGGATACAGGGGGCGACCTATGGCTACACCTTC.

The chain recombines TRBV19 with TRBJ2-6; D ambiguous. Germline V lookup: CDR1 LNHDA, CDR2 SQIVND (reference sequence). V lost 3 bases, J lost 3 bases, and 3 bases lay in between. CDR3 length: 13 amino acids. CDR3: CASSINGANVLTF. For the CDR3, the DNA is TGTGCCAGTAGTATTAATGGGGCCAACGTCCTGACTTTC. The variable domain in full, with the rest retrieved from reference TRBV19 and TRBJ2-6, is DGGITQSPKYLFRKEGQNVTLSCEQNLNHDAMYWYRQDPGQGLRLIYYSQIVNDFQKGDIAEGYSVSREKKESFPLTVTSAQKNPTAFYLCASSINGANVLTFGAGSRLTVL.

The J gene is TRBJ2-3, the V gene TRBV10-1, with 9 bases fitting TRBD2. CDR1 WNHNN and CDR2 SYGVQD come from the germline V gene (reference sequence). V shed 8 bases and J 1 base; nucleotides not matched to a gene: 7. The CDR3 loop spans 15 amino acids. The CDR3, as DNA: TGCGCCAGCGGAAAGACTAGCGGAGGCACAGATACGCAGTATTTT. It yields the protein CASGKTSGGTDTQYF.

The chain couples TRBV28 to TRBJ2-1; 9 nucleotides agree with TRBD2. V lost 3 bases, J lost 12 bases, and 3 bases stayed unmatched. CDR3 length equals 12 residues. Germline V gene data show CDR1 as MDHEN and CDR2 as SYDVKM. This CDR3 reads CASSLRAGGQFF. Written as DNA, the CDR3 is TGTGCCAGCAGTTTGCGAGCGGGGGGGCAGTTCTTC. Full variable domain (rest looked up from reference TRBV28 and TRBJ2-1): DVKVTQSSRYLVKRTGEKVFLECVQDMDHENMFWYRQDPGLGLRLIYFSYDVKMKEKGDIPEGYSVSREKKERFSLILESASTNQTSMYLCASSLRAGGQFFGPGTRLTVL.

The V and J genes are TRBV3-1 (or the pseudogene TRBV3-2) and TRBJ2-3; 8 bases fit TRBD2. Germline trimming cut 5 bases from V and 3 bases from J; bases unmatched to any gene: 7. This CDR3 comprises 15 residues. Germline CDR1 is LGHDT and CDR2 is YNNKEL (reference sequence). In DNA, the CDR3 is TGTGCCAGCAGCTCCGCGGGACTAGGGACAGATACGCAGTATTTT. Encoded protein: CASSSAGLGTDTQYF.

J is TRBJ1-5 and V is TRBV3-1 (or the pseudogene TRBV3-2); perhaps TRBD1 as D (5 bases). The CDR3 is 13 amino acids. The V and J ends lost 2 bases and 4 bases respectively, with 6 bases between them. Per germline, CDR1 LGHDT and CDR2 YNNKEL (reference sequence). The CDR3 loop reads CASSQPGNQPQHF. CDR3 bases: TGTGCCAGCAGCCAACCAGGGAATCAGCCCCAGCATTTT.

This rearrangement joins TRBV12-3 or TRBV12-4 to TRBJ2-3; a possible D gene is TRBD1 (7 bases). Between the trimmed V and J ends, which lost 3 bases and 11 bases, there was a span of 15 bases. There are 13 residues in the CDR3. This CDR3 is CASSLARQGGQYF. CDR3 sequence (DNA): TGTGCCAGCAGTTTGGCCCGACAGGGAGGGCAGTATTTT.

The chain carries TRBV28 and TRBJ1-1; 7 bases fit TRBD1. From germline, CDR1 is MDHEN and CDR2 SYDVKM. V lost 5 bases, J lost 5 bases, and 14 bases stayed unmatched. The CDR3 has 16 residues. This chain's CDR3 is CASSPFPEEDRTEAFF. The CDR3 DNA follows: TGTGCCAGCAGTCCATTCCCCGAGGAGGACAGGACTGAAGCTTTCTTT.

The J gene is TRBJ2-7, the V gene TRBV11-2; TRBD1 aligns across 7 bases. CDR3 length: 12 amino acids. With 7 bases clipped from V and 2 bases from J, the junction kept 2 bases outside the gene matches. Looked up from germline, CDR1 is SGHAT and CDR2 is FQNNGV. The CDR3 region has the DNA TGTGCCAGCATAGGGGGCCCCTACGAGCAGTACGTC. Amino acid sequence: CASIGGPYEQYV.

The rearrangement uses TRBV29-1 and TRBJ2-1, with D uncertain. The ends were cut back, 2 bases at V and 0 bases at J, with 5 bases in the middle. The CDR3 consists of 13 residues. Per the germline V gene, CDR1 is SQVTM and CDR2 is ANQGSEA. This CDR3 is CSVESSSYNEQFF. CDR3 DNA: TGCAGCGTTGAATCTAGCTCCTACAATGAGCAGTTCTTC.

The rearrangement joins TRBV6-2 or TRBV6-3 to TRBJ1-5; 7 bases are shared with TRBD1. With 0 bases clipped from V and 0 bases from J, the junction kept 11 bases outside the gene matches. CDR1 is MNHEY and CDR2 is SVGEGT in the germline V gene. The CDR3 runs to 19 residues. CDR3: CASSYSRLRDSFSNQPQHF. CDR3 nucleotides: TGTGCCAGCAGTTACTCGAGACTCCGGGACAGCTTTAGCAATCAGCCCCAGCATTTT.

The chain employs TRBV11-3 and TRBJ2-1, with 12 positions matching TRBD2. The CDR3 loop spans 17 amino acids. V dropped 2 bases and J dropped 7; count of bases not matched to a gene: 9. The germline gives CDR1 SGHNT, CDR2 YENEEA. In DNA, the CDR3 is TGTGCCAGCAGCTTAATGGCTAGCGGGAGGGCCAGGAATGAGCAGTTCTTC. Translated, it gives CASSLMASGRARNEQFF.

The J gene is TRBJ1-2, the V gene TRBV18; 7 bases map to TRBD1. Germline V gene data show CDR1 as KGHSH and CDR2 as LQKENI. The junction had 6 bases not matched to a gene; V was cut back by 6 bases and J by 8 bases. The CDR3 sequence is 12 residues long. CDR3 nucleotide sequence: TGTGCCAGCTCCGACAGGGATTGCGGCTACACCTTC. Translating gives CASSDRDCGYTF.

The chain has TRBV5-1 and TRBJ2-1, with TRBD2 matching over 9 bases. The CDR3 totals 15 residues. The germline V gene encodes CDR1 SGHRS and CDR2 YFSETQ. V was pared by 6 bases and J by 7 bases, with 11 bases of the junction left unmatched. The CDR3 DNA reads as TGCGCCAGCACCAACATAGCGGGGGCGGGGAATGAGCAGTTCTTC. Its protein is CASTNIAGAGNEQFF.

This chain uses TRBV11-3 with TRBJ2-1, with TRBD1 as a possible D gene (6 bases). V lost 4 bases to trimming and J lost 0 bases, with 13 bases between them. The CDR3 has 16 residues. Looked up from germline, CDR1 is SGHNT and CDR2 is YENEEA. For the CDR3, the DNA is TGTGCCAGCAGCTCCCCCGGACAGCGCTCCTACAATGAGCAGTTCTTC. The encoded protein is CASSSPGQRSYNEQFF.

The V and J genes are TRBV9 and TRBJ2-3; tentatively, D is TRBD1 (6 bases). Germline loops: CDR1 SGDLS, CDR2 YYNGEE. Trimming left V 0 bases short and J 2 bases short, with 7 bases between. This CDR3 comprises 14 residues. CDR3 loop: CASSVDRVTDTQYF. CDR3 in DNA: TGTGCCAGCAGCGTAGACAGGGTCACAGATACGCAGTATTTT.

This clone appeared a single time. The V and J genes are TRBV30 and TRBJ2-1, with D tentatively TRBD2 (6 bases). Trimming left V 1 base short and J 2 bases short, with 15 bases between. The CDR3 extends over 16 amino acids. CDR1 is GTSNPN, CDR2 SVGIG, per germline (reference sequence). CDR3 sequence: CAWSDFGSLTYNEQFF. CDR3 bases: TGTGCCTGGAGTGATTTCGGGAGCCTAACCTACAATGAGCAGTTCTTC.